What follows describes a single T cell receptor beta chain. Its antigen is currently unknown. These data originate in a study of cytomegalovirus exposure and HLA in healthy donors. Study summary: As an earlier analysis found, roughly 170 million T cells yielded fewer than 130 million unique TCR beta sequences. Whole-study results and caveats: Reportedly, TCR beta sequences accurately predicted HLA-A and HLA-B alleles in most subjects.

Whereas donors were nominally healthy upon sampling, unrecorded immune exposures were probable. Primers: 60 Vbeta forward and 13 Jbeta reverse. Assay: immunoSEQ multiplex PCR; the TCRdb copy retains only in-frame clones and omits some. The sample lists about 140,000 clones; 70% to 75% were seen once. Material: PBMCs. This receptor was taken from a woman aged 25 to 45 in good health and CMV-seronegative.

The CDR3 here is CASSPGSSGSTDTQYF. DNA for the CDR3: TGTGCCAGCAGCCCAGGGAGTAGCGGGAGCACAGATACGCAGTATTTT. V and J are TRBV11-2 and TRBJ2-3, with 7 bases matching TRBD2. V gave up 5 bases and J gave up 0 bases; unmatched junction bases: 8. The CDR3 runs 16 residues. Germline V CDR1 and CDR2: SGHAT, FQNNGV.